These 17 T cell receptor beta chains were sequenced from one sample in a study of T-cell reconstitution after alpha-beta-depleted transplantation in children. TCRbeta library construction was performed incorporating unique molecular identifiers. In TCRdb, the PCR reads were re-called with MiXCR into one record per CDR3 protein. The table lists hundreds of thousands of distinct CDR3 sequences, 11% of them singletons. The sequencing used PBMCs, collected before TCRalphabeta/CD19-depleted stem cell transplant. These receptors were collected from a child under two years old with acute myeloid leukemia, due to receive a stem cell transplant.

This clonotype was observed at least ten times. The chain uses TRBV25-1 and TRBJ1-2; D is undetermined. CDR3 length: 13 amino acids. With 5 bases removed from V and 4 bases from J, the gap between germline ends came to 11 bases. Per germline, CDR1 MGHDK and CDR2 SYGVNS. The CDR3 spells CASSKDYSYGYTF. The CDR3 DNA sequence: TGTGCCAGCAGTAAAGATTACAGCTATGGCTACACCTTC.

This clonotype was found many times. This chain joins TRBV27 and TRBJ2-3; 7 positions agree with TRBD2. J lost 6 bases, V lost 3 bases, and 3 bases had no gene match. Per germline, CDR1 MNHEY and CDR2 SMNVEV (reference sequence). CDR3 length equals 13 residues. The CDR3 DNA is TGTGCCAGCAGTTTGGGGAGGGAGGATACGCAGTATTTT. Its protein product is CASSLGREDTQYF.

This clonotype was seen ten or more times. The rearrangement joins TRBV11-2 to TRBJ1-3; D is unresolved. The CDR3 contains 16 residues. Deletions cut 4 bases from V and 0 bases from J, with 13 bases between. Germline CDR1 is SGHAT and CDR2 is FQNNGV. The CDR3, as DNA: TGTGCCAGCAGCTCTCGCCTCGAACTCTCTGGAAACACCATATATTTT. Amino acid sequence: CASSSRLELSGNTIYF.

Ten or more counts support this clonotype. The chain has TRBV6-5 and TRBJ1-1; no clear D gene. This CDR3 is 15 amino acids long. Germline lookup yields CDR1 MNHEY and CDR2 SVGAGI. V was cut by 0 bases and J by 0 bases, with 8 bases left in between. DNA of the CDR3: TGTGCCAGCAGTTACTCCGGGGTCATGAACACTGAAGCTTTCTTT. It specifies CASSYSGVMNTEAFF.

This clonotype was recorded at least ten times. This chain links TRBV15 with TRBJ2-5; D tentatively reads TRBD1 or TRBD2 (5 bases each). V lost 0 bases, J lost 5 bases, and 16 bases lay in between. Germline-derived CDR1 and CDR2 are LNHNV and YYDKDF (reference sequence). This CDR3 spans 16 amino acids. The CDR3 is CATSRDTTVRDETQYF. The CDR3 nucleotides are TGTGCCACCAGCAGAGATACAACCGTTAGGGACGAGACCCAGTACTTC.

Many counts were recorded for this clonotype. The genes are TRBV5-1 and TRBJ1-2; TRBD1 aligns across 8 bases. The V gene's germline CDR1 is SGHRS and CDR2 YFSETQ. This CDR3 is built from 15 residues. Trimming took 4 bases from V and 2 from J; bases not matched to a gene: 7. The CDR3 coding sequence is TGCGCCAGCAGCCGTGGACAGGGAGCAAACTATGGCTACACCTTC. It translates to CASSRGQGANYGYTF.

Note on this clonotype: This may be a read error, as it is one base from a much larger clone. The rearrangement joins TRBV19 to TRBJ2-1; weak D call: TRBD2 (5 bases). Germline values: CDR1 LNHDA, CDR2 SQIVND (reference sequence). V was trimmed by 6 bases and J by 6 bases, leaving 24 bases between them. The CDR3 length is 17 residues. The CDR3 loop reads CASSNPSQGSVCNEQFF. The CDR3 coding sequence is TGTGCCAGTAGCAACCCCTCCCAAGGGAGTGTATGCAATGAGCAGTTCTTC.

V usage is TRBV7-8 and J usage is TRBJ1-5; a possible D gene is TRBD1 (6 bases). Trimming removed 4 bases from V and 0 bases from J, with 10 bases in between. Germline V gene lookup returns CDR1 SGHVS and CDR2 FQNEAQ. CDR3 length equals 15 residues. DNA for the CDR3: TGTGCCAGCAGCTCAGGACAGACTAGCAATCAGCCCCAGCATTTT. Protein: CASSSGQTSNQPQHF.

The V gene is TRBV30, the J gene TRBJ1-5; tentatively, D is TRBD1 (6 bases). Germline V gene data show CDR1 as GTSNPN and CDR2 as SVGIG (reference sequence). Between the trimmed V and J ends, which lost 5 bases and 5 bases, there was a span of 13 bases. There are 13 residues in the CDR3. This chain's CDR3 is CAWATGLHQPQHF. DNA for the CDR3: TGTGCCTGGGCTACAGGGTTACATCAGCCCCAGCATTTT.

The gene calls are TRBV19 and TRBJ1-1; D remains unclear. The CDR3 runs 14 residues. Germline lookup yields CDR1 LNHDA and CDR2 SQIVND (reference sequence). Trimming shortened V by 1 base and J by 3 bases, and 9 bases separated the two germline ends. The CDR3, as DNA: TGTGCCAGTAGTATAGGGTACGCGCACACTGAAGCTTTCTTT. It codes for CASSIGYAHTEAFF.

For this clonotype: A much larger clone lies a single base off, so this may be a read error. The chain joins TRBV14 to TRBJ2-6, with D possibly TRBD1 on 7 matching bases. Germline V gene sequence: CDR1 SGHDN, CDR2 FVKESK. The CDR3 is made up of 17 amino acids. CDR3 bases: TGTGCCGGCAGCCACACTCTCAGGGGGGCTGGGGCCAACGTCCTGACTTTC. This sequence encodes CAGSHTLRGAGANVLTF. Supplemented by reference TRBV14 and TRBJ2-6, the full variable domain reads EAGVTQFPSHSVIEKGQTVTLRCDPISGHDNLYWYRRVMGKEIKFLLHFVKESKQDESGMPNNRFLAERTGGTYSTLKVQPAELEDSGVYFCAGSHTLRGAGANVLTFGAGSRLTVL.

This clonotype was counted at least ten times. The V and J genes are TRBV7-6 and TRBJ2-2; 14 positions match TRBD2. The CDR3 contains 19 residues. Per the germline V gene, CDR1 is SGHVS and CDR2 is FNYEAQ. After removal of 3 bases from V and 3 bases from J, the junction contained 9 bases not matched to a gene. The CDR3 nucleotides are TGTGCCAGCAGCTTCCCGGGACTAGCGGGGGAGACTGACACCGGGGAGCTGTTTTTT. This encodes CASSFPGLAGETDTGELFF.

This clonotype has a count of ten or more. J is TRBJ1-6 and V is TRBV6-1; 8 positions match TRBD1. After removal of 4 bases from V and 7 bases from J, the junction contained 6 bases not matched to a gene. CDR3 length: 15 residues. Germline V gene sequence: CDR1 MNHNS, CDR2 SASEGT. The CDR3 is CASSGTGSVNSPLHF. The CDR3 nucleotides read TGTGCCAGCAGTGGGACAGGGAGTGTGAATTCACCCCTCCACTTT.

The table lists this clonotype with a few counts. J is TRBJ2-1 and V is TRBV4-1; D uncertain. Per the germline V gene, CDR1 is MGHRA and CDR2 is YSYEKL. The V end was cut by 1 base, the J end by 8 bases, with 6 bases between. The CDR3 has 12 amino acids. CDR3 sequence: CASSQGRDEQFF. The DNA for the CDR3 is TGCGCCAGCAGCCAAGGTAGGGATGAGCAGTTCTTC.

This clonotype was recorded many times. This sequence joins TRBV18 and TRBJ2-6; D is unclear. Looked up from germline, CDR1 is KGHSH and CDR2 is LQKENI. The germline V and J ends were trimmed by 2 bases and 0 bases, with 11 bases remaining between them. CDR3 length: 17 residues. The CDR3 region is CASSPIKSPSGANVLTF. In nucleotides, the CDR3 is TGTGCCAGCTCACCAATAAAATCGCCCTCTGGGGCCAACGTCCTGACTTTC.

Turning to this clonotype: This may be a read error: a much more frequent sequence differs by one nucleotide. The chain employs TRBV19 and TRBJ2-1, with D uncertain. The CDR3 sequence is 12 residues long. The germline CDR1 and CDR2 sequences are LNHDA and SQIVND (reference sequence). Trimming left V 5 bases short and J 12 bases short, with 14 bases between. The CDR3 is CASSPRDGGQFF. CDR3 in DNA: TGTGCCAGTAGTCCCCGAGATGGTGGGCAGTTCTTC.

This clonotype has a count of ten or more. The CDR3: CASSFTGVNEQFF. The CDR3 nucleotides are TGTGCCAGCAGCTTCACGGGAGTTAATGAGCAGTTCTTC. The chain uses TRBV7-6 and TRBJ2-1; D might be TRBD2 (6 bases). Germline V gene data show CDR1 as SGHVS and CDR2 as FNYEAQ. The V end was cut by 3 bases, the J end by 7 bases, with 10 bases between. The CDR3 length is 13 residues.